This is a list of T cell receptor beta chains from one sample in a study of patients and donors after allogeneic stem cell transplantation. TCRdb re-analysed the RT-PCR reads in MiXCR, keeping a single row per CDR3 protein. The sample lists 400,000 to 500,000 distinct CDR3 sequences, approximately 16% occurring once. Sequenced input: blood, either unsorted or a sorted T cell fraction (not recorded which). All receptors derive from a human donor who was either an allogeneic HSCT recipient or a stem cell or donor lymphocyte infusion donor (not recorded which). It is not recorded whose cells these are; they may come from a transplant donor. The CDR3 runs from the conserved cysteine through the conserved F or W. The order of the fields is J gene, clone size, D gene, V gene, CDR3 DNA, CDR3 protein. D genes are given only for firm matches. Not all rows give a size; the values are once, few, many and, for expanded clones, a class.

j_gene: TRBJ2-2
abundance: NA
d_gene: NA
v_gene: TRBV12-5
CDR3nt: TGTGCTAGTGGTTTGTACGGGGAGCTGTTTTTT
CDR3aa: CASGLYGELFF

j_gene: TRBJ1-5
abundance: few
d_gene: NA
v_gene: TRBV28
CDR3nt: TGTGCCAGCAGTGGTTACAGGGCGGGTCAGCCCCAGCATTTT
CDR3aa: CASSGYRAGQPQHF

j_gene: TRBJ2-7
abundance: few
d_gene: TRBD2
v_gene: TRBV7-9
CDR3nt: TGTGCCAGCAGCAGGACGTGGACTAGCGGCTCCTACGAGCAGTACTTC
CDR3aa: CASSRTWTSGSYEQYF

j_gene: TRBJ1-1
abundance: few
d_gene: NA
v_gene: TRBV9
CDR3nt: TGTGCCAGCAGCGTCGACAGCTTGAACACTGAAGCTTTCTTT
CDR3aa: CASSVDSLNTEAFF

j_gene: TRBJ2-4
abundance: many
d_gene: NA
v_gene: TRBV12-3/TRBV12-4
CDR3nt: TGTGCCAGCAGTTTCTCCCAGGGCCAAAACATTCAGTACTTC
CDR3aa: CASSFSQGQNIQYF

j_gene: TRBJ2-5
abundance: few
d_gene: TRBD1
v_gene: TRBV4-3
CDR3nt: TGCGCCAGCAGCCAAGGCGTATGGGACAGGGAAGAGACCCAGTACTTC
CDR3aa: CASSQGVWDREETQYF

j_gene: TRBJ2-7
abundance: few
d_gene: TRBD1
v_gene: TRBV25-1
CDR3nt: TGTGCCAGCAGTCCCGGGACAGGTACCGAGCAGTACTTC
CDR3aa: CASSPGTGTEQYF

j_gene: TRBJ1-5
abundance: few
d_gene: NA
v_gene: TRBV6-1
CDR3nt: TGTGCCAGCACCGGCGGAGCAAATCAGCCCCAGCATTTT
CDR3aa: CASTGGANQPQHF

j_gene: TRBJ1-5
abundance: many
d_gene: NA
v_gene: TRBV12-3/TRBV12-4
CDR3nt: TGTGCCAGCAGTTTAGTCGCGGGGGCGCCCACCCCCCAGCATTTT
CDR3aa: CASSLVAGAPTPQHF

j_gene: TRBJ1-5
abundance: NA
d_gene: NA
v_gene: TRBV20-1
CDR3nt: TGCAGTGCTAGCGGCGGGGTAAATCAGCCCAAGCATTTT
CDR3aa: CSASGGVNQPKHF

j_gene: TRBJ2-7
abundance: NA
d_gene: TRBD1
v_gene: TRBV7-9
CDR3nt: TGTGCCAGCAGGGGGACAGGGGTTTCCCGCGAGCAGTACTTC
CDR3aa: CASRGTGVSREQYF

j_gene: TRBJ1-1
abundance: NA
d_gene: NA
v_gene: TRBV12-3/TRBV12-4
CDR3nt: TGTGCCAGCAGTCCCGATTGGGACACCCTGTGGGCTTTCTTT
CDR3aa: CASSPDWDTLWAFF

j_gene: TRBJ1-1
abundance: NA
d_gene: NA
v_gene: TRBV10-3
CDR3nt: TGTGCCATCAGTGCTTGGCTTTCAAAACTGAACACTGAAGCTTTCTTT
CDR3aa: CAISAWLSKLNTEAFF

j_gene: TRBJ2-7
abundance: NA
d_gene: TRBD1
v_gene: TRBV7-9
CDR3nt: TGTGCCAGCAGCCCAGCGGACAGGACCCGCTCCTACGAGCAGTACTTC
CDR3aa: CASSPADRTRSYEQYF

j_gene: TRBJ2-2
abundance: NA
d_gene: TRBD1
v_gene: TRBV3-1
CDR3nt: TGTGCCAGCAGCCAAGTCGGACAGGGACGGATGACCGGGGAGCTGTTTTTT
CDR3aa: CASSQVGQGRMTGELFF

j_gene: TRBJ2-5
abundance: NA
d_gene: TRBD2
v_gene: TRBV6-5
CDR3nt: TGTGCCAGCAGTTCCAAACTAGCGGTGCAAGAGACCCAGTACTTC
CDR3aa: CASSSKLAVQETQYF

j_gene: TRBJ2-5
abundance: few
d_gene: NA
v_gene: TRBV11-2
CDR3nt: TGTGCCAGCAGCTTAATCTTTTATGAGACCCAGTACTTC
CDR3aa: CASSLIFYETQYF

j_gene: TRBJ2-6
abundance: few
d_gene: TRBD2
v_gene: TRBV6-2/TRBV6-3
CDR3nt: TGTGCCAGCAGTATCGACCAGCGGGGGGTCTCTGGGGCCAACGTCCTGACTTTC
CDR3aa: CASSIDQRGVSGANVLTF

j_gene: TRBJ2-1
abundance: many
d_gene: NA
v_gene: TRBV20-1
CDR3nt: TGCAGTGCTAGAGATCTAGCAGGTCCTTCCTACAATGAGCAGTTCTTC
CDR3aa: CSARDLAGPSYNEQFF

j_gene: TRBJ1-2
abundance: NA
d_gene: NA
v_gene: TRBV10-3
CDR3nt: TGTGCCATCAGCGACCCTCTTCAACCCAATGGCTACACCTTC
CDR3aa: CAISDPLQPNGYTF

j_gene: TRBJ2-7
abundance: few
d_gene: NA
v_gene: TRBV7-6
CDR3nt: TGTGCCAGCAGCTTGCCCCAGACGGCGGGTTCCTACGAGCAGTACTTC
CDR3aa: CASSLPQTAGSYEQYF

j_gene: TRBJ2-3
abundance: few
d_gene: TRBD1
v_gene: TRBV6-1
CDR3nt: TGTGCCAGCAGTGGGGGCAGGGGGCCGGATACGCAGTATTTT
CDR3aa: CASSGGRGPDTQYF

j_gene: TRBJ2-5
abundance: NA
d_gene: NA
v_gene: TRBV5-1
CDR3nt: TGCGCCAGCGGAACCGACATGGTAGAGACCCAGTACTTC
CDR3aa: CASGTDMVETQYF

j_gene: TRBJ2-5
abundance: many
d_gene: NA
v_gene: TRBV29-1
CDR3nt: TGCAGCGTTGGGGCAGGCGGGGAGACCCAGTACTTC
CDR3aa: CSVGAGGETQYF

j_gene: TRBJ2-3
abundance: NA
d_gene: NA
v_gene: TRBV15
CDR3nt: TGTGCCACCAGCACTAGGGCTAATACGCAGTATTTT
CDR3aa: CATSTRANTQYF

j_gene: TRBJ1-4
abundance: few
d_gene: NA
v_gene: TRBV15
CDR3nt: TGTGCCACCAGCAAACCGGGACGGGTCAATGAAAAACTGTTTTTT
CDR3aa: CATSKPGRVNEKLFF

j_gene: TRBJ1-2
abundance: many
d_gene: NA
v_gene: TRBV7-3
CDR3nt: TGTGCCAGCAGCTTACGAGCTAACTATGGCTACACCTTC
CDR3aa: CASSLRANYGYTF

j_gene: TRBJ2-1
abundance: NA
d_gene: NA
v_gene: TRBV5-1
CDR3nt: TGCGCCAGCAGTATAACAGGGGGGGACAATGAGCAGTTCTTC
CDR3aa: CASSITGGDNEQFF

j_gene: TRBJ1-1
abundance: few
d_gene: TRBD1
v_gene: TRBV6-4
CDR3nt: TGTGCCAGCAGCCGGACAGGGGAGAGGGATGAAGCTTTCTTT
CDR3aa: CASSRTGERDEAFF

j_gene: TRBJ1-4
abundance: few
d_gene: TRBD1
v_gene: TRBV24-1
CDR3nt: TGTGCCACCATGGGACAGGGAGGAGAAAAACTGTTTTTT
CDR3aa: CATMGQGGEKLFF

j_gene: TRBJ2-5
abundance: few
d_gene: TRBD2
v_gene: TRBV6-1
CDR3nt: TGTGCCAGCGCGTCTCCGGGACTAGCGGGGGCCTTCCAAGAGACCCAGTACTTC
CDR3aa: CASASPGLAGAFQETQYF

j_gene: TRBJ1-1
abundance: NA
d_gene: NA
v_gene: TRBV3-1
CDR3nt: TGTGCCAGCAGCCAGGGGGAGAGTCAAACTGAAGCTTTCTTT
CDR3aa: CASSQGESQTEAFF